This TCR beta chain was sequenced during a study of OX40 agonist ivuxolimab in advanced cancers. In the study overall: Partial responses were seen in three patients, one with hepatocellular carcinoma and two with cutaneous melanoma. Study outcomes and limitations: Mean expanded clone counts were higher in CD8+ than CD4+ T cells.

With regard to this clone: Antigen specificity is unknown.

Some clones are missing from TCRdb's copy, which holds only in-frame ones; the method was immunoSEQ multiplex PCR. This table has over 60,000 clones, over 75% appearing once. The germline V and J ends were trimmed by 2 bases and 0 bases, with 8 bases remaining between them. CDR3 length: 14 amino acids. The germline V gene encodes CDR1 SGHRS and CDR2 YFSETQ. J is TRBJ2-5 and V is TRBV5-1; D possibly corresponds to TRBD2 (5 bases). The sample consisted of CD4+ or CD8+ T cells sorted from blood, taken in a trial of the OX40 agonist ivuxolimab. The TCR comes from an adult with an advanced solid tumor such as melanoma, head and neck, liver or kidney cancer. The chain's CDR3 is CASSFSGNQETQYF. The CDR3 nucleotides read TGCGCCAGCAGCTTCAGCGGCAACCAAGAGACCCAGTACTTC.